This T cell receptor beta chain was sequenced for a study of T-cell memory formation after mild COVID-19. This clonotype has only a few counts. As yet, its antigen is unknown. A 5'RACE reaction primed in the constant segment made cDNA libraries of TCR alpha and TCR beta, and these carried sample barcodes and UMIs. TCRdb used MiXCR to reprocess the 5' RACE reads, holding one entry per CDR3 protein. The sample shows 350,000 to 450,000 distinct CDR3 sequences, around 18% of them seen only once. V shed 1 base and J 5 bases; nucleotides not matched to a gene: 1. Per the germline V gene, CDR1 is LGHDT and CDR2 is YNNKEL (reference sequence). There are 13 residues in the CDR3. General study points: From day 15 to 85, contracting clones were balanced between CD4 and CD8, whereas later expanders leaned toward CD4+. Chiefly within CM and EM were the contracting CD4+ clones; CD8+ ones were within EMRA. Some responding clones appeared in pre-infection memory, suggesting cross-reactive memory joined.

Source material: PBMCs or a T cell subset sorted from them (not recorded which). The receptor's source is an adult woman who had mild COVID-19 (a few samples of this study predate the infection). Cell type and time point are not known. The V and J genes are TRBV3-1 and TRBJ2-7; 8 nucleotides line up with TRBD1. CDR3 nucleotides: TGTGCCAGCAGCCAAGGGACAGGGAACGAGCAGTACTTC. This gives the protein CASSQGTGNEQYF.